This TCR beta chain originates from a study of blood T cell repertoires in COVID-19. Study overall: Samples came from the United States, Italy and Spain, spanning acute and convalescent COVID-19. T cells, B-cell-depleted T cells, or PBMCs provided the cDNA or gDNA that served as material.

In Seattle, patients joined the study during active infection and were tracked longitudinally. As processed by the authors: Reference gene primer amplification yielded estimated nucleated cell counts. Assay used: immunoSEQ multiplex PCR; TCRdb lists only in-frame clones, some missing. V, J and clone size were drawn from that table, and D and trimming were deduced from the DNA. The sample shows more than 350,000 clones, around 89% of them seen only once. The CDR3 runs to 21 residues. The receptor's source is a young woman with COVID-19, enrolled during active disease. The chain is built from TRBV7-5 and TRBJ2-7; TRBD2, the D gene given by the table, was not confirmed from the DNA. TRBV7-5 is a pseudogene locus. The material sequenced was peripheral blood. DNA of the CDR3: TGTGCCACTAAAATAAGGGAGGGGACCCTGTGGACTAGCGGCAGCTCCTACGAGCAGTACGTC. It codes for CATKIREGTLWTSGSSYEQYV.